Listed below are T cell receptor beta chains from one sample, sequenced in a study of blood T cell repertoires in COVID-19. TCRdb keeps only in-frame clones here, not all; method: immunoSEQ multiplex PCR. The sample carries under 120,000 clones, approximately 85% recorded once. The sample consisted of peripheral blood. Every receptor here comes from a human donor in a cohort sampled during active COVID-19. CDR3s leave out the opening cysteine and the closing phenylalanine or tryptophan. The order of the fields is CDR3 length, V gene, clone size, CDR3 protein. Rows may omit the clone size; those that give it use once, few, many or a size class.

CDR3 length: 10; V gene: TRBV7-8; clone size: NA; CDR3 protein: ASSSSVETQY
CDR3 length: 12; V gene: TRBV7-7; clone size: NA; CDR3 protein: ASSFQGSKYEQY
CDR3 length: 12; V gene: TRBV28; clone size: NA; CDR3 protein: ASSKTGGNEKLF
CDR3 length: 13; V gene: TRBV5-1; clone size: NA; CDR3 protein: ASSLGSRVNYGYT
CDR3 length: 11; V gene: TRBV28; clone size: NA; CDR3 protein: ASSLPPGTPLH
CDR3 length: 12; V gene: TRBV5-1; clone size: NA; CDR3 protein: ASQYGQGRDEQF
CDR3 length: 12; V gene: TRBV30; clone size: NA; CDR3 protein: AWGDRGQGSPLH
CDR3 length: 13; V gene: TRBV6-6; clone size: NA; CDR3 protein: ASALQGGGNQPQH
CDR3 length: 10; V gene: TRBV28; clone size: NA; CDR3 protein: ASSLVPGQGY
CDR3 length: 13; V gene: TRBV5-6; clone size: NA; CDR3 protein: ASSQSDRGGYGYT
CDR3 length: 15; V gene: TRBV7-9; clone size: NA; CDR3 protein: ASSLALGQGNTGELF
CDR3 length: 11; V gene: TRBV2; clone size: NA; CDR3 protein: ASSENREYGYT
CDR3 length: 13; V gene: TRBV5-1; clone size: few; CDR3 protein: ASSLVTGRDSPLH
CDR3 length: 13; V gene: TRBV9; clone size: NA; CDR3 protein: ASSVQGSGANVLT
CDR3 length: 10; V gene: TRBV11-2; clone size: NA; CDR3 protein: ASSGVSTEAF
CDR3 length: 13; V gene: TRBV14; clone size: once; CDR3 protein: ASSQRWGPVGELF
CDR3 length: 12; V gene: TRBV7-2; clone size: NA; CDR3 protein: ASSSGLSNWPQH
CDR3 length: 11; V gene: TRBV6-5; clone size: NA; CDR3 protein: ASRYGMNTEAF
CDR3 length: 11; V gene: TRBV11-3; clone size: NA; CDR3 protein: ASSLRSHNEQF
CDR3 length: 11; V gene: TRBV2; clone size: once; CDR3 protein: ASAGQGAETQY
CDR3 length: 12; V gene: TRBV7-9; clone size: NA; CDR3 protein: ASSPAGSNYGYT
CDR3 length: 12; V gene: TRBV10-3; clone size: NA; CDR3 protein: AISNAGGRNEQY
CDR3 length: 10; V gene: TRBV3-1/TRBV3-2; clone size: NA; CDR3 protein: ASGTFGTEAF
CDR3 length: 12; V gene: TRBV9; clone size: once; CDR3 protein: ASSVDEGSDTQY
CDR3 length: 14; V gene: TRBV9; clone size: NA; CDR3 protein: ASSVADDLGVFEQF
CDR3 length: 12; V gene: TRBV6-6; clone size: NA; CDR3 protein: ASMGGLAKNIQY
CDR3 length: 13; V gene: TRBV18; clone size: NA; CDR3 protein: ASSPPSPVNTEAF
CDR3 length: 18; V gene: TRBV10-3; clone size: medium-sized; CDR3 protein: AISARGQGEASGSYNEQF
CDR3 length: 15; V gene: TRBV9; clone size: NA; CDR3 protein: ASSTVGGGAFTDTQY
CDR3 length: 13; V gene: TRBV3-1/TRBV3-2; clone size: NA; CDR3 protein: ASSRTTTGLDGYT
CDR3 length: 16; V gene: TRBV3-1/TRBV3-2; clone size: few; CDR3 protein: ASSQGSQRGSSTDTQY
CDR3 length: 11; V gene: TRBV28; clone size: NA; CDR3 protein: ASSYISNQPQH
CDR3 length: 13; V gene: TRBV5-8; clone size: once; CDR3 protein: ASSLGSPGNTEAF
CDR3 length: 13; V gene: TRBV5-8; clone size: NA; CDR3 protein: ASGQGVLGANVLT
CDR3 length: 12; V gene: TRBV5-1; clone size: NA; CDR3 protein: ASSSQGSGTEAF
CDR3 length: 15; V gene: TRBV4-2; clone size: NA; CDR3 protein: ASSSGQGTSSYNEQF
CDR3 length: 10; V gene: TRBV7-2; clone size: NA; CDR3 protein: ASARQNTEAF
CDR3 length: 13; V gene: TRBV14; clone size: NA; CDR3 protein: ASSSTLQGIHEQF
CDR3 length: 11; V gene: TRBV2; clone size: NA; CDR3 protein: ASSEWRSDEQF
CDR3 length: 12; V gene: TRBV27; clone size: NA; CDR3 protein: ASSLGTGPYGYT
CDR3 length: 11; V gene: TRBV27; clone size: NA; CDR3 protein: ASIGPGGETQY
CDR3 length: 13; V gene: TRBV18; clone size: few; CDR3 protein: ASSPRQDHNSPLH
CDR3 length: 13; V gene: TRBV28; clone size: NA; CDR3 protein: ASSFQRRDSYEQY
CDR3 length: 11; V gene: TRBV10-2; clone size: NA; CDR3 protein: ASRGQGPNEQY
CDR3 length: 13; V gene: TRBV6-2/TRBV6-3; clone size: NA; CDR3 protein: ASSYSGGSNQPQH
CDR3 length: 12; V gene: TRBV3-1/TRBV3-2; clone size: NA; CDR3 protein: ASSDRDLNYGYT
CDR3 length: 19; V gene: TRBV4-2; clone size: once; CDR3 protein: ASSQGPLGLAGGSSYNEQF
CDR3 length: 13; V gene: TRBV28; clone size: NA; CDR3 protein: ASSFQTGRAAEAF
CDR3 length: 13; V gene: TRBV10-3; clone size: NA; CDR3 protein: AIRPTGGENYGYT
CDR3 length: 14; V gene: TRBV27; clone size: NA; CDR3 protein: ASGNTATGGHTEAF
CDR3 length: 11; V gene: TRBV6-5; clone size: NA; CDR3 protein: ASGGGLNTEAF
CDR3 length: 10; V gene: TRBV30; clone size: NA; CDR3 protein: AWSVMRMDYT